This T cell receptor (beta chain) was profiled in a study of cytomegalovirus exposure and HLA in healthy donors. Study overall: There were about 85 million unique TCRs (from HLA-typed donors) in an early data release. Whole-study results and caveats: Reportedly, diagnosis of cytomegalovirus status by the classifier showed high specificity and sensitivity.

The PCR had 60 Vbeta and 13 Jbeta primers. The method was immunoSEQ multiplex PCR; TCRdb's version includes in-frame clones alone and lacks a portion of them. The sample has over 80,000 clones, and its top ten clones hold just over 5.5%. Losses at the gene ends were 5 bases for V and 1 base for J; bases not matched to a gene: 8. CDR3 length: 15 amino acids. Per germline, CDR1 MNHEY and CDR2 SMNVEV (reference sequence). A word on this clone: Its antigen is undetermined.

Input material: PBMCs. The TCR comes from a girl between 10 and 17 years old in good health and CMV-seropositive. This chain joins TRBV27 and TRBJ2-7; 7 bases map to TRBD1. The CDR3: CASSPRQGGSYEQYF. The CDR3 nucleotides read TGTGCCAGCAGTCCCCGACAGGGCGGGTCCTACGAGCAGTACTTC.